This TCR beta chain was recovered during a study of T cell repertoires in cytomegalovirus infection. Study summary: From public TCR beta signatures came an indication of both CMV infection and matching HLA type.

V dropped 5 bases and J dropped 2; count of bases not matched to a gene: 11. This CDR3 contains 16 residues. Germline CDR1 is SEHNR and CDR2 is FQNEAQ (reference sequence). As for this clonotype: Its antigen is still unknown.

Using its own MiXCR run on the reads, TCRdb lists one record per CDR3 protein. The sample lists about a million distinct CDR3 sequences; approximately 31% were seen once. The V call is TRBV7-9, the J call TRBJ2-7, with 8 bases lining up with TRBD1. The origin of this receptor is a human donor in good health (CMV status not recorded). Some clones in this sample may be carry-over from other donors' samples. The sample in question was cultured CD8+ T cells from PBMCs, obtained from culture after CMV antigen stimulation. DNA for the CDR3: TGTGCCAGCAGCACGCCACTACAGGGGGACCCCTACGAGCAGTACTTC. This codes for CASSTPLQGDPYEQYF. Full variable domain (remainder filled in from reference TRBV7-9 and TRBJ2-7): DTGVSQNPRHKITKRGQNVTFRCDPISEHNRLYWYRQTLGQGPEFLTYFQNEAQLEKSRLLSDRFSAERPKGSFSTLEIQRTEQGDSAMYLCASSTPLQGDPYEQYFGPGTRLTVT.